Listed below are T cell receptor beta chains from one sample, sequenced in a study of T cells after yellow fever vaccination. MiXCR, run by TCRdb on the 5' RACE reads, gives a single entry per CDR3 protein. This repertoire shows a few hundred thousand distinct CDR3 sequences, around 16% found once; its top ten account for about 18%. This sample comprised PBMCs, obtained 5 to 6 days after the first yellow fever vaccination. Receptor source: a man aged 18-30 years who received the YFV17D yellow fever vaccine. CDR3s include the opening cysteine and the closing phenylalanine or tryptophan. The D gene is left open where the match is weak. A row's size may be missing; if present it is once, few, many or a size class.

abundance,d_gene,j_gene,v_gene,CDR3aa,CDR3nt
many,.,TRBJ2-5,TRBV7-9,CASLPEWGQETQYF,TGTGCCAGCTTGCCGGAGTGGGGCCAAGAGACCCAGTACTTC
few,.,TRBJ1-6,TRBV3-1,CASSQSDVYNSPLHF,TGTGCCAGCAGCCAATCCGATGTGTATAATTCACCCCTCCACTTT
many,.,TRBJ2-1,TRBV5-1,CASSPWWPPNEQFF,TGCGCCAGCAGCCCCTGGTGGCCTCCCAATGAGCAGTTCTTC
.,TRBD1,TRBJ2-7,TRBV6-5,CASSYSPGTGARTYEQYF,TGTGCCAGCAGTTACAGTCCCGGGACAGGGGCTAGGACCTACGAGCAGTACTTC
few,TRBD1,TRBJ2-5,TRBV7-9,CASSLGQGPAQETQYF,TGTGCCAGCAGCTTAGGACAGGGGCCTGCTCAAGAGACCCAGTACTTC
few,TRBD2,TRBJ2-1,TRBV11-1,CASSFVLAEGNEQFF,TGTGCCAGCAGCTTCGTACTAGCGGAAGGGAATGAGCAGTTCTTC
few,TRBD1,TRBJ1-2,TRBV6-5,CASSYLSMTGGYGYTF,TGTGCCAGCAGTTACTTAAGCATGACAGGGGGATATGGCTACACCTTC
few,.,TRBJ1-2,TRBV4-3,CASSQEEGQNYGYTF,TGCGCCAGCAGCCAAGAAGAGGGGCAGAACTATGGCTACACCTTC
.,.,TRBJ2-3,TRBV7-9,CASSDNTGSSTDTQYF,TGTGCCAGCAGTGACAATACCGGTTCTAGCACAGATACGCAGTATTTT
few,.,TRBJ1-2,TRBV27,CASSLSRKTTGYGYTF,TGTGCCAGCAGTTTATCTCGGAAGACCACAGGTTATGGCTACACCTTC
few,.,TRBJ2-1,TRBV19,CASSISGHKDEQFF,TGTGCCAGTAGTATAAGTGGACACAAGGACGAGCAGTTCTTC
.,TRBD1,TRBJ1-4,TRBV27,CASRTTGGGEKLFF,TGTGCCAGCAGGACCACAGGGGGAGGCGAAAAACTGTTTTTT
.,.,TRBJ1-4,TRBV5-1,CASSLGSTTNEKLFF,TGCGCCAGCAGCTTGGGGTCCACAACGAATGAAAAACTGTTTTTT
.,TRBD2,TRBJ2-3,TRBV12-3/TRBV12-4,CASNTGGAGTDTQYF,TGTGCCAGCAACACCGGGGGGGCCGGCACAGATACGCAGTATTTT
.,.,TRBJ2-7,TRBV30,CAWSVFRLPYEQYF,TGTGCCTGGAGTGTATTCCGATTACCATACGAGCAGTACTTC
.,.,TRBJ1-1,TRBV19,CASSPYSQALNTEAFF,TGTGCCAGTAGTCCATATTCGCAGGCGCTGAACACTGAAGCTTTCTTT
once,.,TRBJ1-1,TRBV6-1,CASARETHTEAFF,TGTGCCAGCGCGCGGGAAACTCACACTGAAGCTTTCTTT
.,TRBD1,TRBJ1-6,TRBV7-9,CASSAQGEGGSSPLHF,TGTGCCAGCAGCGCACAGGGGGAAGGGGGAAGTTCACCCCTCCACTTT
few,.,TRBJ2-7,TRBV20-1,CSARETSGAGEQYF,TGCAGTGCTAGGGAGACCTCGGGGGCGGGGGAGCAGTACTTC
.,TRBD1,TRBJ2-1,TRBV20-1,CSATPPTGGGNEQFF,TGCAGTGCCACCCCCCCGACAGGGGGGGGCAATGAGCAGTTCTTC
few,.,TRBJ2-3,TRBV7-9,CASSWTGSWGQYF,TGTGCCAGCAGCTGGACGGGATCCTGGGGGCAGTATTTT
.,TRBD2,TRBJ2-7,TRBV4-2,CASGAGDVYEQYF,TGTGCCAGCGGAGCGGGGGATGTCTACGAGCAGTACTTC
.,.,TRBJ2-2,TRBV7-3,CASSLELGAGELFF,TGTGCCAGCAGCTTGGAACTTGGGGCCGGGGAGCTGTTTTTT
.,TRBD2,TRBJ2-3,TRBV20-1,CSARDSDAGVSTDTQYF,TGCAGTGCTAGAGATTCTGATGCGGGGGTGAGCACAGATACGCAGTATTTT
.,TRBD2,TRBJ2-7,TRBV18,CASSSDLGLARQYF,TGTGCCAGCTCATCCGATCTAGGACTAGCTCGGCAGTACTTC
few,.,TRBJ2-3,TRBV19,CASSGAVRDTQYF,TGTGCCAGTAGTGGGGCAGTGCGAGATACGCAGTATTTT